The 32 T cell receptor beta chains presented below share a single source sample, sequenced in a study of identical twins (dated by TCRdb to 2016 to 2017). The library was produced with 5' RACE. The instrument given in TCRdb is Illumina HiSeq 2000. Clones were called with MiXCR by TCRdb after fastp trimmed the public reads at Q25, and only in-frame beta chains were retained. Rows are unified per CDR3 protein, each entry keeping the most common DNA and genes. This sample gives about 240,000 distinct CDR3 sequences in total; 9.5% to 15% of them show up just once. The biggest ten clones account for 4% to 5% of the sample. These data were also reused for a study on yellow fever vaccine responses in identical twins.

The sequenced sample consisted of memory (CD45RO+) T cells sorted from blood. Explained via the paper, the cell subset or site label denotes: CD45RO+ enriched T cells. Receptors originate from a woman aged 18-29 years in good health.

This rearrangement joins TRBV6-2 or TRBV6-3 to TRBJ2-6; TRBD1 or TRBD2 may be the D gene (5 bases each). Trimming pared 5 bases from V and 4 bases from J, leaving 15 bases between. This CDR3 has 16 residues. The germline gives CDR1 MNHEY, CDR2 SVGEGT. The CDR3 DNA reads TGTGCCAGCAGTCCCCGAGGGACGAACGGGGCCAACGTCCTGACTTTC. Protein sequence: CASSPRGTNGANVLTF.

There are many counts of this clonotype. The chain uses TRBV2 and TRBJ1-1; a possible D gene is TRBD1 (5 bases). Germline V gene sequence: CDR1 SNHLY, CDR2 FYNNEI. The CDR3 loop spans 13 amino acids. With 8 bases removed from V and 0 bases from J, the gap between germline ends came to 10 bases. CDR3 residues: CASLQAMNTEAFF. DNA of the CDR3: TGTGCCAGCTTACAGGCTATGAACACTGAAGCTTTCTTT.

This clonotype was observed many times. V and J are TRBV7-2 and TRBJ2-1, with 7 positions matching TRBD1. CDR1 is SGHTA, CDR2 FQGNSA, per germline. The ends lost 6 bases at V and 8 bases at J; junction bases unmatched: 7. The CDR3 loop spans 13 amino acids. For the CDR3, the DNA is TGTGCCAGCAGTCTCTCAGGGGGAGATGAGCAGTTCTTC. Translated, it gives CASSLSGGDEQFF.

This clonotype came up a few times. This chain uses TRBV24-1 with TRBJ2-5, with D tentatively TRBD1 (6 bases). From germline, CDR1 is KGHDR and CDR2 SFDVKD. The CDR3 has 16 residues. V was pared by 2 bases and J by 2 bases, with 14 bases between. The CDR3 region has the DNA TGTGCCACCAGTGATTCCACGGACAGTTTTCAAGAGACCCAGTACTTC. Its translation: CATSDSTDSFQETQYF.

This clonotype has a handful of counts. V is TRBV30 and J is TRBJ1-6; D might be TRBD1 (5 bases). Germline V gene data show CDR1 as GTSNPN and CDR2 as SVGIG (reference sequence). Trimming removed 2 bases at V and 7 bases at J, with 9 bases between. The CDR3 sequence is 13 residues long. The CDR3 spells CAWSREGNSPLHF. The CDR3 DNA follows: TGTGCCTGGAGTAGGGAGGGGAATTCACCCCTCCACTTT.

V and J are TRBV11-2 and TRBJ2-5; D is possibly TRBD2 (6 bases). Germline V lookup: CDR1 SGHAT, CDR2 FQNNGV. V lost 6 bases and J lost 5, with 25 bases in between. This CDR3 contains 17 residues. The chain's CDR3 is CASSKPRGKDPGETQYF. The CDR3 nucleotides are TGTGCCAGCAGTAAGCCGCGGGGCAAAGACCCCGGGGAGACCCAGTACTTC. Together with reference TRBV11-2 and TRBJ2-5, the CDR3 gives the full variable domain: EAGVAQSPRYKIIEKRQSVAFWCNPISGHATLYWYQQILGQGPKLLIQFQNNGVVDDSQLPKDRFSAERLKGVDSTLKIQPAKLEDSAVYLCASSKPRGKDPGETQYFGPGTRLLVL.

The V gene is TRBV6-4, the J gene TRBJ2-3; TRBD1 agrees at 10 bases. The CDR3 is 16 residues long. Trimming cost V 5 bases and J 3 bases; bases outside gene matches: 8. The germline V gene has CDR1 MRHNA and CDR2 SNTAGT. The CDR3: CASSLSGTGATDTQYF. For the CDR3, the DNA is TGTGCCAGCAGTCTCTCCGGGACAGGGGCGACAGATACGCAGTATTTT.

This sequence joins TRBV9 and TRBJ2-5; 11 bases are shared with TRBD2. The trim removed 3 bases at V and 2 bases at J, leaving 3 bases unmatched. The CDR3 spans 15 residues. From germline, CDR1 is SGDLS and CDR2 YYNGEE. In nucleotides, the CDR3 is TGTGCCAGCAGCGCGGGACTAGCGGCTCAAGAGACCCAGTACTTC. The encoded protein is CASSAGLAAQETQYF. The variable domain in full, with the rest retrieved from reference TRBV9 and TRBJ2-5, is DSGVTQTPKHLITATGQRVTLRCSPRSGDLSVYWYQQSLDQGLQFLIQYYNGEERAKGNILERFSAQQFPDLHSELNLSSLELGDSALYFCASSAGLAAQETQYFGPGTRLLVL.

V gene TRBV20-1 combines with J gene TRBJ1-1; D gene uncertain. Trimming pared 8 bases from V and 5 bases from J, leaving 18 bases between. CDR1 and CDR2 from the germline V gene are DFQATT and SNEGSKA (reference sequence). This CDR3 region has 13 residues. CDR3 loop: CSTNPAPLTEAFF. The CDR3 coding sequence is TGCAGTACCAATCCGGCTCCTTTGACTGAAGCTTTCTTT.

The rearrangement links TRBV11-1 to TRBJ2-5; D is ambiguous. Trimming stripped 5 bases from V and 4 bases from J, with 11 bases between. CDR3 length equals 13 residues. CDR1 and CDR2 from the germline V gene are SGHAT and FQDESV (reference sequence). The CDR3 spells CASSESVPETQYF. DNA for the CDR3: TGTGCCAGCAGCGAGTCGGTCCCAGAGACCCAGTACTTC.

V and J are TRBV10-3 and TRBJ2-3; 8 bases map to TRBD2. The trim removed 2 bases at V and 4 bases at J, leaving 5 bases unmatched. The CDR3 has 15 amino acids. CDR1 ENHRY and CDR2 SYGVKD come from the germline V gene. The CDR3 region has the DNA TGTGCCATCAGTGAGGGCGGGGGGCCGTCAGATACGCAGTATTTT. This sequence encodes CAISEGGGPSDTQYF.

The rearrangement uses TRBV20-1 and TRBJ2-3, with 10 bases identical to TRBD2. CDR3 length: 14 residues. Looked up from germline, CDR1 is DFQATT and CDR2 is SNEGSKA (reference sequence). Losses at the gene ends were 4 bases for V and 1 base for J; bases not matched to a gene: 2. The CDR3 spells CSATGTSGTDTQYF. DNA for the CDR3: TGCAGTGCTACCGGGACTAGCGGCACAGATACGCAGTATTTT.

This clonotype showed up just a few times. The chain links TRBV29-1 to TRBJ1-4; 8 bases agree with TRBD1. Germline V lookup: CDR1 SQVTM, CDR2 ANQGSEA. The CDR3 contains 15 residues. The junction had 11 bases not matched to a gene; V was cut back by 7 bases and J by 4 bases. The CDR3 coding sequence is TGCAGCGCCGCGGACCAGGGGGCCTATAATGAAAAACTGTTTTTT. It codes for CSAADQGAYNEKLFF.

The chain has TRBV9 and TRBJ1-2; unclear D gene. The germline gives CDR1 SGDLS, CDR2 YYNGEE. Trimming stripped 4 bases from V and 5 bases from J, with 12 bases between. This CDR3 is 13 amino acids long. The CDR3 region is CASSPRVGYGYTF. The DNA for the CDR3 is TGTGCCAGCAGCCCGAGGGTAGGGTATGGCTACACCTTC.

The chain couples TRBV6-1 to TRBJ2-1; 8 bases line up with TRBD2. This CDR3 is built from 13 residues. From germline, CDR1 is MNHNS and CDR2 SASEGT. With V trimmed by 5 bases and J by 14 bases, 11 bases remained unmatched. In DNA form, the CDR3 reads TGTGCCAGCAGTCCCTGGGTGGCGGGAGGTGAGTTCTTC. Its protein product is CASSPWVAGGEFF.

This clonotype was found many times. V and J are TRBV12-3 or TRBV12-4 and TRBJ2-7; D may be TRBD1 (6 bases). Trimming pared 3 bases from V and 3 bases from J, leaving 9 bases between. CDR3 length: 13 amino acids. This CDR3 reads CASSLGQFYEQYF. CDR3 sequence (DNA): TGTGCCAGCAGTTTGGGACAATTCTACGAGCAGTACTTC.

This clonotype was detected only a few times. The chain employs TRBV6-5 and TRBJ2-2; D unclear. Deletions cut 2 bases from V and 4 bases from J, with 11 bases between. Germline CDR1 MNHEY, CDR2 SVGAGI. This CDR3 region has 15 residues. The CDR3, as DNA: TGTGCCAGCAGTTACGGCCCGGGCGGCACCGGGGAGCTGTTTTTT. Its translation is CASSYGPGGTGELFF.

This clonotype came up many times. V and J are TRBV15 and TRBJ2-3, with 7 bases matching TRBD2. CDR3 length: 15 residues. The V gene's germline CDR1 is LNHNV and CDR2 YYDKDF (reference sequence). Germline trimming cut 5 bases from V and 3 bases from J; bases unmatched to any gene: 8. The CDR3 DNA reads TGTGCCACCAGCGGGAGGGCATCGGGAACAGATACGCAGTATTTT. Encoded protein: CATSGRASGTDTQYF.

This clonotype has at least ten counts. V usage is TRBV28 and J usage is TRBJ2-3; D ambiguous. Trimming left V 3 bases short and J 3 bases short, with 10 bases between. The CDR3 loop spans 14 amino acids. Germline-derived CDR1 and CDR2 are MDHEN and SYDVKM. DNA of the CDR3: TGTGCCAGCAGTTTCCCTCTGAAAACAGATACGCAGTATTTT. It yields the protein CASSFPLKTDTQYF.

This clonotype was observed a handful of times. The genes are TRBV20-1 and TRBJ2-3, with unresolved D. Germline CDR1 is DFQATT and CDR2 is SNEGSKA (reference sequence). V was trimmed by 6 bases and J by 0 bases, leaving 19 bases between them. CDR3 length equals 16 residues. The CDR3 nucleotides are TGCAGTGCAAGGCCCTACGGGCCCTCTAGCACAGATACGCAGTATTTT. Residues: CSARPYGPSSTDTQYF.

This chain joins TRBV2 and TRBJ2-7, with 10 bases lining up with TRBD1. CDR3 size: 14 residues. The V segment lost 9 bases and the J segment 2 bases; nucleotides outside the gene matches: 7. Germline V gives CDR1 SNHLY, CDR2 FYNNEI. The chain's CDR3 is CASRGTGAAYEQYF. In DNA, the CDR3 is TGTGCCAGTCGCGGGACAGGGGCTGCCTACGAGCAGTACTTC. The whole variable domain, filled in from reference TRBV2 and TRBJ2-7, reads EPEVTQTPSHQVTQMGQEVILRCVPISNHLYFYWYRQILGQKVEFLVSFYNNEISEKSEIFDDQFSVERPDGSNFTLKIRSTKLEDSAMYFCASRGTGAAYEQYFGPGTRLTVT.

V usage is TRBV14 and J usage is TRBJ2-5, with 9 bases matching TRBD1. The CDR3 spans 16 residues. The germline V gene encodes CDR1 SGHDN and CDR2 FVKESK. J was trimmed by 4 bases and V by 0 bases; bases with no gene match: 6. The CDR3 nucleotides are TGTGCCAGCAGCCAAGACTTCGGGACAGGGACAGAGACCCAGTACTTC. This gives the protein CASSQDFGTGTETQYF.

The sample holds many counts of this clonotype. The chain has TRBV12-3 or TRBV12-4 and TRBJ1-2; D unclear. V was shortened by 1 base and J by 7 bases, with 7 bases between the two germline ends. There are 12 residues in the CDR3. The CDR3 here is CASSLELRGYTF. In nucleotides, the CDR3 is TGTGCCAGCAGTTTAGAGCTGCGTGGCTACACCTTC.

This clonotype was seen a few times. This rearrangement joins TRBV5-1 to TRBJ2-2, with 12 bases that match TRBD2. CDR3 length: 17 amino acids. J gave up 1 base and V 3 bases, and 4 bases lay outside the gene matches. Germline loops: CDR1 SGHRS, CDR2 YFSETQ. The CDR3 sequence: CASSSTSGGLNTGELFF. Here the CDR3 DNA reads TGCGCCAGCAGCTCGACTAGCGGGGGCCTGAACACCGGGGAGCTGTTTTTT.

The rearrangement joins TRBV20-1 to TRBJ2-7, with 7 bases that match TRBD1. Germline V gives CDR1 DFQATT, CDR2 SNEGSKA (reference sequence). The V segment lost 6 bases and the J segment 1 base; nucleotides outside the gene matches: 6. The CDR3 totals 13 residues. The CDR3: CSAEPGQSYEQYF. CDR3 nucleotides: TGCAGTGCCGAACCGGGACAGTCCTACGAGCAGTACTTC.

This clonotype appeared a few times. The chain's CDR3 is CSAPGQGDYEQYF. Here the CDR3 DNA reads TGCAGTGCCCCGGGACAGGGGGACTACGAGCAGTACTTC. The chain combines TRBV20-1 with TRBJ2-7, with 11 bases that match TRBD1. The J segment lost 3 bases and the V segment lost 6 bases, leaving 4 bases of the junction unmatched. The CDR3 spans 13 residues. CDR1 DFQATT and CDR2 SNEGSKA come from the germline V gene (reference sequence).

In this sample, this clonotype turned up many times. V gene TRBV10-3 combines with J gene TRBJ1-1, with 7 bases identical to TRBD1. CDR3 length equals 17 residues. Germline CDR1 reads ENHRY; CDR2 reads SYGVKD. Losses at the gene ends were 5 bases for V and 0 bases for J; bases not matched to a gene: 12. The CDR3 region is CAISQNRQGELNTEAFF. CDR3 nucleotides: TGTGCCATCAGTCAAAACCGACAGGGCGAACTGAACACTGAAGCTTTCTTT.

The chain couples TRBV28 to TRBJ2-5; D is possibly TRBD1 (5 bases). With 5 bases removed from V and 7 bases from J, the gap between germline ends came to 8 bases. This CDR3 contains 11 residues. Germline loops: CDR1 MDHEN, CDR2 SYDVKM. The CDR3 here is CASSPQGTQYF. CDR3 nucleotide sequence: TGTGCCAGCAGTCCCCAGGGGACCCAGTACTTC. Full variable domain (outside the CDR3, taken from reference TRBV28 and TRBJ2-5): DVKVTQSSRYLVKRTGEKVFLECVQDMDHENMFWYRQDPGLGLRLIYFSYDVKMKEKGDIPEGYSVSREKKERFSLILESASTNQTSMYLCASSPQGTQYFGPGTRLLVL.

This clonotype was detected ten times or more. V gene TRBV20-1 combines with J gene TRBJ2-7; perhaps TRBD1 as D (5 bases). Germline loops: CDR1 DFQATT, CDR2 SNEGSKA (reference sequence). The CDR3 sequence is 11 residues long. Trimming pared 4 bases from V and 3 bases from J, leaving 7 bases between. CDR3 region: CSATQGYEQYF. CDR3 nucleotides: TGCAGTGCTACCCAGGGCTACGAGCAGTACTTC.

This clonotype was detected only a few times. J is TRBJ2-3 and V is TRBV20-1; D remains ambiguous. From germline, CDR1 is DFQATT and CDR2 SNEGSKA (reference sequence). V gave up 4 bases and J gave up 1 base, with 12 bases separating them. CDR3 size: 14 residues. CDR3 residues: CSATPTTGTDTQYF. DNA of the CDR3: TGCAGTGCTACCCCGACCACCGGCACAGATACGCAGTATTTT.

The chain links TRBV7-8 to TRBJ2-3, with 8 positions matching TRBD2. Germline V gene sequence: CDR1 SGHVS, CDR2 FQNEAQ. With V trimmed by 0 bases and J by 4 bases, 6 bases remained unmatched. CDR3 size: 16 residues. CDR3 DNA sequence: TGTGCCAGCAGCTTAGCCGGGGGGGGAGTCCCAGATACGCAGTATTTT. Translation gives CASSLAGGGVPDTQYF.

This clonotype was observed a handful of times. This rearrangement joins TRBV5-1 to TRBJ2-3; maybe TRBD2 (5 bases). The germline V gene encodes CDR1 SGHRS and CDR2 YFSETQ. The CDR3 has 13 residues. V shed 4 bases and J shed 3 bases, with 9 bases lying between them. CDR3 sequence: CASSTRATDTQYF. The CDR3 DNA is TGCGCCAGCAGCACGAGGGCGACAGATACGCAGTATTTT.